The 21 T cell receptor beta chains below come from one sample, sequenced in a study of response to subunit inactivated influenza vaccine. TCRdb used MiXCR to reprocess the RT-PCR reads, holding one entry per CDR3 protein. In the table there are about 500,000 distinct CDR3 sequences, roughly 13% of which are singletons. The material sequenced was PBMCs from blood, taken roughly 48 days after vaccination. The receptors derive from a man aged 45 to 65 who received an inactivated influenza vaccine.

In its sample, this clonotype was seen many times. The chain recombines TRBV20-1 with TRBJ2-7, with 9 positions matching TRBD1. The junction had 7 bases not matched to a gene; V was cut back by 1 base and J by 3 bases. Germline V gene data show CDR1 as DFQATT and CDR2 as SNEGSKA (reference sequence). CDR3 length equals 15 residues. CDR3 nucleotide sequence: TGCAGTGCTAGAGTCCGGACAGGGGCTCTCTACGAGCAGTACTTC. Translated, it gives CSARVRTGALYEQYF.

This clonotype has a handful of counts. This chain's CDR3 is CSVRLLAGGPHEQFF. The CDR3 DNA follows: TGCAGCGTACGACTTCTAGCGGGAGGGCCCCATGAGCAGTTCTTC. J is TRBJ2-1 and V is TRBV20-1, with TRBD2 matching over 12 bases. The CDR3 length is 15 residues. Looked up from germline, CDR1 is DFQATT and CDR2 is SNEGSKA (reference sequence).

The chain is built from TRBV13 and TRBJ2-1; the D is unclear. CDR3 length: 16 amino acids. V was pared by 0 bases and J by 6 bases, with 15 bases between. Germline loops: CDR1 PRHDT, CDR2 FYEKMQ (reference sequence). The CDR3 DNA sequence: TGTGCCAGCAGCTTAGGTTCCAGCCTTTTTAGCAATGAGCAGTTCTTC. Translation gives CASSLGSSLFSNEQFF. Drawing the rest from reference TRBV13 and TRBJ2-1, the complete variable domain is AAGVIQSPRHLIKEKRETATLKCYPIPRHDTVYWYQQGPGQDPQFLISFYEKMQSDKGSIPDRFSAQQFSDYHSELNMSSLELGDSALYFCASSLGSSLFSNEQFFGPGTRLTVL.

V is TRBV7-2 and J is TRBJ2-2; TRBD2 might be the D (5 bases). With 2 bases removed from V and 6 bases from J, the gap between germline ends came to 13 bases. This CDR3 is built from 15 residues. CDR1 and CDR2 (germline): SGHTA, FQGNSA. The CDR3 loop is CASSLSTLVPGELFF. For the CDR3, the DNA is TGTGCCAGCAGCTTATCGACACTAGTTCCCGGGGAGCTGTTTTTT.

The CDR3 region has the DNA TGCGCCAGCAGCCTAAGGACTAGCGGGAGGGCCAAAGTAGATACGCAGTATTTT. As protein: CASSLRTSGRAKVDTQYF. The chain links TRBV5-1 to TRBJ2-3, with 15 bases that match TRBD2. V lost 4 bases and J lost 5; bases outside the gene matches: 11. This CDR3 region has 18 residues. Germline V gene data show CDR1 as SGHRS and CDR2 as YFSETQ.

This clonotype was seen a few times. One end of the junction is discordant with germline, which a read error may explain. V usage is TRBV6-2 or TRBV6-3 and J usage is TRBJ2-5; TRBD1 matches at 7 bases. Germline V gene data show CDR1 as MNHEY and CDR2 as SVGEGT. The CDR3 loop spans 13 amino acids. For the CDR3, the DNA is TGTGCCAGCAGTTACTCGAAAACGGACAGGTTCCACTTC. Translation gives CASSYSKTDRFHF.

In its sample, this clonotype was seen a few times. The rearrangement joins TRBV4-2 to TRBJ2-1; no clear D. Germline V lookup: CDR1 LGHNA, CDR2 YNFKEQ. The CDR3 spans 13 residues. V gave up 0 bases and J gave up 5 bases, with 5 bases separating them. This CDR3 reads CASSQDQNNEQFF. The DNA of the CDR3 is TGTGCCAGCAGCCAAGATCAAAACAATGAGCAGTTCTTC.

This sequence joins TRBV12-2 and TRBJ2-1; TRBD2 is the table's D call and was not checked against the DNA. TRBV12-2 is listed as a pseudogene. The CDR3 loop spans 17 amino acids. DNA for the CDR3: TGTGCAAGTCGCTTAGTTGAAATCGGGAGGGCCTGGGATGAGCAGTTCTTC. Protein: CASRLVEIGRAWDEQFF.

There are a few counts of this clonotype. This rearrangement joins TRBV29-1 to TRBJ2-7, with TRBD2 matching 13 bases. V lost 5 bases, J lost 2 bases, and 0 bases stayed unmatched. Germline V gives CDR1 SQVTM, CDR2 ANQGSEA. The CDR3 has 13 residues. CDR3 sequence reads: CSVTSGRAYEQYF. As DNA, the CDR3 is TGCAGCGTTACTAGCGGGAGGGCCTACGAGCAGTACTTC.

Written as DNA, the CDR3 is TGCAGCGTGGGTCCCCCGAACACTGAAGCTTTCTTT. Amino acid sequence: CSVGPPNTEAFF. The rearrangement links TRBV29-1 to TRBJ1-1; no firm D call. Trimming stripped 6 bases from V and 1 base from J, with 9 bases between. Germline V gene sequence: CDR1 SQVTM, CDR2 ANQGSEA. This CDR3 has 12 residues.

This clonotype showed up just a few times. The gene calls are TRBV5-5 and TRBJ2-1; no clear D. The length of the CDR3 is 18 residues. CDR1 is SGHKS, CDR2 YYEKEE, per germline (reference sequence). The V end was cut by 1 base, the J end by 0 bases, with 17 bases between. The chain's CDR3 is CASSLFIVTASSYNEQFF. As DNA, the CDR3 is TGTGCCAGCAGCTTGTTTATCGTCACAGCGAGCTCCTACAATGAGCAGTTCTTC.

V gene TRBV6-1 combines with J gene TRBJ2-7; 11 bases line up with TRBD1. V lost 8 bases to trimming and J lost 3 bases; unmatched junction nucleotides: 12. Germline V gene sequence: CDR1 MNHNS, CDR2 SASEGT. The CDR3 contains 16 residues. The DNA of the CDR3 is TGTGCCAGCCAAAGTTTACGCGGGACAGGGGGCTACGAGCAGTACTTC. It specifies CASQSLRGTGGYEQYF.

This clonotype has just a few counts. The CDR3 here is CASSRGLRGHEQYF. As DNA, the CDR3 is TGCGCCAGCAGCCGAGGACTAAGAGGTCACGAGCAGTACTTC. The genes are TRBV4-3 and TRBJ2-7; D possibly corresponds to TRBD2 (6 bases). V was clipped by 4 bases and J by 5 bases, with 15 bases between them. Per germline, CDR1 LGHNA and CDR2 YSLEER. CDR3 length: 14 amino acids.

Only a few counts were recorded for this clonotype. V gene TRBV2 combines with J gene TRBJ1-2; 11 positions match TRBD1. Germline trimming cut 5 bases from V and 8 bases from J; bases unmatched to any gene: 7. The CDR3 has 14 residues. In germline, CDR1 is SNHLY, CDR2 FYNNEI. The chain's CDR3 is CASSRDRGMWGYTF. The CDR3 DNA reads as TGTGCCAGCAGTCGGGACAGGGGGATGTGGGGCTACACCTTC.

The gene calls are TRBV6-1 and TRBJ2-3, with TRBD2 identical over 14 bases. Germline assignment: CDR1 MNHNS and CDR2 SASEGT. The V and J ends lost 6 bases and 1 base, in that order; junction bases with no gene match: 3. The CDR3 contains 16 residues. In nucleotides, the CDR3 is TGTGCCAGCAGAGCGGGACTAGCGGGGGGCACAGATACGCAGTATTTT. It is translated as CASRAGLAGGTDTQYF.

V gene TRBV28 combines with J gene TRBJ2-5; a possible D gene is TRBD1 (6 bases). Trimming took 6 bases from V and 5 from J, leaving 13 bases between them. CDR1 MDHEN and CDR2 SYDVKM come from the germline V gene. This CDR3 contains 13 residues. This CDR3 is CASRTGNGETQYF. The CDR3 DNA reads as TGTGCCAGCAGGACAGGAAACGGGGAGACCCAGTACTTC.

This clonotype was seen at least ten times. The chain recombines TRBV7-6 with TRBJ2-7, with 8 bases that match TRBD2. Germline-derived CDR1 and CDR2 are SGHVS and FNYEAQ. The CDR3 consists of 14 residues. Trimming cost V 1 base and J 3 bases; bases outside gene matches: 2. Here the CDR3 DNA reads TGTGCCAGCAGCTTAGGCAGCGGGGGCTACGAGCAGTACTTC. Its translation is CASSLGSGGYEQYF.

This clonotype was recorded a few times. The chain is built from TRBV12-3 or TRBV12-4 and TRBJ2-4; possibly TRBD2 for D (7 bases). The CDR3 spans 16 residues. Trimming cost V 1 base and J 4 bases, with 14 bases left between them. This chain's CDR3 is CASSLEWGGGKNIQYF. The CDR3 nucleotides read TGTGCCAGCAGTTTAGAGTGGGGAGGGGGAAAAAACATTCAGTACTTC.

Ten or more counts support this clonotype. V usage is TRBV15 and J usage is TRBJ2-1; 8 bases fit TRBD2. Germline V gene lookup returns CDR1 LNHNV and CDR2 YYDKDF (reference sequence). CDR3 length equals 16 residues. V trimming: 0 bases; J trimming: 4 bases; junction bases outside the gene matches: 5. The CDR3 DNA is TGTGCCACCAGCAGAGAACTAGCGGATTTATACAATGAGCAGTTCTTC. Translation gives CATSRELADLYNEQFF.

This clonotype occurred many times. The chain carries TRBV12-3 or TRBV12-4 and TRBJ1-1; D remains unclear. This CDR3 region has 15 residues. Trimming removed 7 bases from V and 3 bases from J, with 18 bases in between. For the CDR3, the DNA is TGTGCCAGCAAACCCATAGCAAAGATTGACACTGAAGCTTTCTTT. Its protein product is CASKPIAKIDTEAFF.

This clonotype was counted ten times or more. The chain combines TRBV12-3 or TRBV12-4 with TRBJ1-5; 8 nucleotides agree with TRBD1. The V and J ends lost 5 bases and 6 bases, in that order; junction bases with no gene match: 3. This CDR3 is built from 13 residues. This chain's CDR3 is CASSQGAGQPQHF. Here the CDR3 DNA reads TGTGCCAGCAGTCAGGGGGCGGGTCAGCCCCAGCATTTT.